The present TCR beta chain was sequenced within a study of memory CD4+ T cells and cytomegalovirus serostatus. Single viable CD3+CD4+CD8-CD45RO+ cells were sorted as the memory CD4+ T cells. Study results and caveats: About 40% of the roughly 150 known CMV-associated TCRbeta sequences appeared in CD4+ memory. The CMV-associated TCR signature appears largely within the CD4+ memory repertoire.

Using immunoSEQ multiplex PCR, the repertoire was profiled, and TCRdb retains in-frame clones only, with some absent. The data contain approximately 88,000 clones, roughly 80% of them seen just once; the ten biggest clones take up roughly 4%. V lost 7 bases, J lost 6 bases, and 13 bases lay in between. The CDR3 has 12 residues. In germline, CDR1 is SNHLY, CDR2 FYNNEI. On this clone itself: Its antigen is unknown.

The sequenced sample was memory CD4+ T cells from blood. The TCR was taken from an adult in good health and CMV-seropositive. This chain links TRBV2 with TRBJ2-7, with D perhaps assigned TRBD1 or TRBD2 (6 bases each). As DNA, the CDR3 is TGTGCCAGCACCTGGACAGCGGGCGAGCAGTACTTC. It yields the protein CASTWTAGEQYF.